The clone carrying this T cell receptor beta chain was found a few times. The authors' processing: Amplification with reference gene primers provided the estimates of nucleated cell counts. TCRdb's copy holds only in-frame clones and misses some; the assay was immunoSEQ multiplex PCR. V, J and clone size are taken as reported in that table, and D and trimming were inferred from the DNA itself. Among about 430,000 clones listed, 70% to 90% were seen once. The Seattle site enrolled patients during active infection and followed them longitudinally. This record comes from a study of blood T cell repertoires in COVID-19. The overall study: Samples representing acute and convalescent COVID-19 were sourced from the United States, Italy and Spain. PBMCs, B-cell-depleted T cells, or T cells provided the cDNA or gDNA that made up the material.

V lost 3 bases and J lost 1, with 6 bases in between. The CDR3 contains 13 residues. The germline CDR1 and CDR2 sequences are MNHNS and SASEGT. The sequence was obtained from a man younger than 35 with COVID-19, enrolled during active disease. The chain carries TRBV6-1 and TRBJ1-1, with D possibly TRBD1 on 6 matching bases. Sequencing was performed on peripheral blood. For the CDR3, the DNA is TGTGCCAGCAGTGAGACAGGGAACACTGAAGCTTTCTTT. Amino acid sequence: CASSETGNTEAFF.